One TCR beta chain is described in this entry. These data belong to a study of T cell clusters in autoimmune cytopenias. Germline loops: CDR1 MNHEY, CDR2 SVGAGI. The CDR3 has 14 amino acids. Tens of thousands of genome equivalents of blood DNA were amplified for TRB. Multiplex touch-down PCR amplified TRB using TRB-A and TRB-B pools in one tube. No DNA is given; TCRdb re-called the multiplex PCR reads and lists each CDR3 protein once. The sample table includes 6,000 to 6,500 distinct CDR3 sequences. The same data also contributed to another study, on T cell repertoires in aging, cancer and after chemotherapy.

The sequence was obtained from a human donor in good health. The rearrangement uses TRBV6-5 and TRBJ1-2; the TCRdb D gene call, TRBD1, has no DNA to confirm it. The source material was peripheral blood. CDR3 residues: CASSPGGRFYGYTF.